One sample yielded the 32 T cell receptor beta chains listed below, sequenced in a study of blood T cell repertoires in COVID-19. Data came from immunoSEQ multiplex PCR; TCRdb stores just in-frame clones and leaves some out. The sample has 150,000 to 200,000 clones; around 84% are singletons. The sample was PBMCs or T cells enriched from blood (not recorded which). The receptors here all came from a woman aged 30 to 39 who had been exposed to COVID-19.

The gene calls are TRBV5-6 and TRBJ1-5, with 10 bases lining up with TRBD1. The V gene end was trimmed by 4 bases and the J gene end by 6 bases; junction bases not matched to a gene: 1. The germline CDR1 and CDR2 sequences are SGHDT and YYEEEE. The CDR3 extends over 13 amino acids. CDR3 amino acids: CASSRDRGQPQHF. Here the CDR3 DNA reads TGTGCCAGCAGCCGGGACAGGGGTCAGCCCCAGCATTTT.

The chain has TRBV30 and TRBJ1-2; no firm D call. Germline V gene sequence: CDR1 GTSNPN, CDR2 SVGIG (reference sequence). Between the trimmed V and J ends, which lost 4 bases and 7 bases, there was a span of 7 bases. The CDR3 is 10 amino acids. CDR3: CAWMEAGYTF. As DNA, the CDR3 is TGTGCCTGGATGGAGGCTGGCTACACCTTC.

The CDR3 DNA is TGTGCCAGCAGTTTATTTCGGTGGGAGACCCAGTACTTC. Translated: CASSLFRWETQYF. The chain carries TRBV12-3 or TRBV12-4 and TRBJ2-5; D is uncertain. This CDR3 contains 13 residues. Between the trimmed V and J ends, which lost 2 bases and 5 bases, there was a span of 9 bases.

The J gene is TRBJ2-7, the V gene TRBV4-1, with D maybe TRBD2 (5 bases). CDR1 is MGHRA and CDR2 is YSYEKL in the germline V gene. This CDR3 has 14 residues. Trimming took 1 base from V and 1 from J, leaving 8 bases between them. The DNA of the CDR3 is TGCGCCAGCAGCCAAGTTGGGGAGTCCTACGAGCAGTACTTC. As protein: CASSQVGESYEQYF.

The J gene is TRBJ1-1, the V gene TRBV5-4; 12 bases are a match to TRBD1. Germline V lookup: CDR1 SGHNT, CDR2 YYREEE (reference sequence). The CDR3 extends over 16 amino acids. V gave up 4 bases and J gave up 6 bases; unmatched junction bases: 10. CDR3 region: CASSAKRDRGPPEAFF. For the CDR3, the DNA is TGTGCCAGCAGCGCGAAGCGGGACAGGGGGCCTCCTGAAGCTTTCTTT.

This clone was detected only a few times. DNA of the CDR3: TGTGCCAGCAGTGAAGGGGACAGGGGAAGAGTCGGGGAGCTGTTTTTT. Protein product: CASSEGDRGRVGELFF. The V and J genes are TRBV25-1 and TRBJ2-2, with TRBD1 matching 10 bases. The CDR3 has 16 residues. V shed 2 bases and J 7 bases; nucleotides not matched to a gene: 7. Per the germline V gene, CDR1 is MGHDK and CDR2 is SYGVNS.

The chain carries TRBV19 and TRBJ1-1, with D unclear. The ends were cut back, 6 bases at V and 2 bases at J, with 13 bases in the middle. This CDR3 is 14 amino acids long. Germline V gene data show CDR1 as LNHDA and CDR2 as SQIVND (reference sequence). CDR3 amino acids: CASSYYGENTEAFF. CDR3 nucleotide sequence: TGTGCCAGTAGCTACTACGGGGAAAACACTGAAGCTTTCTTT.

The genes are TRBV5-1 and TRBJ2-2; 10 positions match TRBD2. Germline V CDR1 and CDR2: SGHRS, YFSETQ. This CDR3 region has 17 residues. J was trimmed by 7 bases and V by 4 bases; bases with no gene match: 13. The CDR3 sequence is CASSPTLLAGVNGELFF. CDR3 coding DNA: TGCGCCAGCAGCCCGACCTTGCTAGCGGGGGTGAACGGGGAGCTGTTTTTT.

CDR3 region: CASSVLGGATEAFF. The CDR3 DNA sequence: TGTGCCAGCAGCGTCCTCGGCGGGGCCACTGAAGCTTTCTTT. The V gene is TRBV7-9, the J gene TRBJ1-1; D may be TRBD1 (5 bases). The germline V gene encodes CDR1 SEHNR and CDR2 FQNEAQ (reference sequence). This CDR3 comprises 14 residues. The ends were cut back, 5 bases at V and 4 bases at J, with 14 bases in the middle.

The chain couples TRBV30 to TRBJ1-6; D is undetermined. Trimming pared 3 bases from V and 4 bases from J, leaving 19 bases between. CDR1 GTSNPN and CDR2 SVGIG come from the germline V gene (reference sequence). This CDR3 is built from 17 residues. This CDR3 is CAWRDFSGRTYNSPLHF. CDR3 DNA sequence: TGTGCCTGGAGAGACTTCAGCGGGCGAACTTATAATTCACCCCTCCACTTT.

V gene TRBV14 combines with J gene TRBJ1-6; D gene ambiguous. Germline lookup yields CDR1 SGHDN and CDR2 FVKESK. CDR3 length: 14 amino acids. V was pared by 1 base and J by 10 bases, with 11 bases between. Here the CDR3 DNA reads TGTGCCAGCAGCCAAGGCCGGGGAGGCTCACCCCTCCACTTT. This sequence encodes CASSQGRGGSPLHF.

The J gene is TRBJ2-1, the V gene TRBV28; 7 nucleotides match TRBD2. CDR3 length: 14 amino acids. Germline loops: CDR1 MDHEN, CDR2 SYDVKM. The V gene end was trimmed by 5 bases and the J gene end by 7 bases; junction bases not matched to a gene: 8. CDR3 amino acids: CASSPRTSKNEQFF. Written as DNA, the CDR3 is TGTGCCAGCAGTCCCCGGACTAGTAAGAATGAGCAGTTCTTC.

The J gene is TRBJ1-1, the V gene TRBV27, with TRBD1 matching 7 bases. There are 15 residues in the CDR3. Germline CDR1 is MNHEY and CDR2 is SMNVEV (reference sequence). The trim removed 3 bases at V and 0 bases at J, leaving 4 bases unmatched. CDR3 residues: CASSLTGIMNTEAFF. CDR3 sequence (DNA): TGTGCCAGCAGTTTGACAGGGATCATGAACACTGAAGCTTTCTTT.

The gene calls are TRBV5-1 and TRBJ1-2, with 7 positions matching TRBD1. Germline-derived CDR1 and CDR2 are SGHRS and YFSETQ. V gave up 1 base and J gave up 1 base; unmatched junction bases: 19. The CDR3 totals 20 residues. The CDR3 sequence: CASSLSRFGTELYYNYGYTF. CDR3 coding DNA: TGCGCCAGCAGCTTGTCTCGCTTCGGGACAGAACTCTATTATAACTATGGCTACACCTTC.

This clone was observed a handful of times. The J gene is TRBJ1-6, the V gene TRBV6-5; possibly TRBD1 for D (5 bases). V gave up 4 bases and J gave up 10 bases, with 8 bases separating them. From germline, CDR1 is MNHEY and CDR2 SVGAGI. The CDR3 covers 12 residues. CDR3 nucleotide sequence: TGTGCCAGCAGTTCAAAGGGGTCACCCCTCCACTTT. It specifies CASSSKGSPLHF.

The chain carries TRBV5-1 and TRBJ1-6, with D hard to call. This CDR3 is built from 16 residues. In germline, CDR1 is SGHRS, CDR2 YFSETQ. Deletions cut 4 bases from V and 8 bases from J, with 19 bases between. CDR3 region: CASSPQSRSGHSPLHF. The CDR3 DNA reads TGCGCCAGCAGCCCCCAGTCCAGGTCCGGCCATTCACCCCTCCACTTT.

The genes are TRBV7-6 and TRBJ1-3, with 7 positions matching TRBD1. The CDR3 has 14 residues. In germline, CDR1 is SGHVS, CDR2 FNYEAQ. The V gene end was trimmed by 5 bases and the J gene end by 4 bases; junction bases not matched to a gene: 5. The CDR3 DNA reads TGTGCCAGCAGCCCCGGGACAGAAGGAAACACCATATATTTT. This sequence encodes CASSPGTEGNTIYF.

The chain carries TRBV30 and TRBJ2-1, with TRBD2 matching over 13 bases. Germline loops: CDR1 GTSNPN, CDR2 SVGIG (reference sequence). There are 17 residues in the CDR3. Trimming cost V 0 bases and J 2 bases; bases outside gene matches: 4. CDR3 sequence: CAWSVRGLAGPYNEQFF. In DNA form, the CDR3 reads TGTGCCTGGAGTGTAAGGGGACTAGCGGGGCCCTACAATGAGCAGTTCTTC.

V gene TRBV18 combines with J gene TRBJ2-3, with 9 positions matching TRBD1. The V and J ends lost 4 bases and 2 bases, in that order; junction bases with no gene match: 13. The CDR3 spans 18 residues. Germline CDR1 reads KGHSH; CDR2 reads LQKENI. The CDR3 sequence is CASSLIVSGTGNTDTQYF. In DNA form, the CDR3 reads TGTGCCAGCTCACTTATCGTGTCTGGGACAGGGAACACAGATACGCAGTATTTT.

This chain connects TRBV5-6 to TRBJ1-1, with TRBD1 as a possible D gene (6 bases). Trimming stripped 4 bases from V and 1 base from J, with 11 bases between. CDR3 size: 14 residues. CDR1 is SGHDT, CDR2 YYEEEE, per germline. CDR3 loop: CASSTWDTNTEAFF. CDR3 nucleotide sequence: TGTGCCAGCAGCACGTGGGACACGAACACTGAAGCTTTCTTT.

CDR3 nucleotides: TGTGCCAGCAGCTTCCGGACAGACCGAAAATACTATGGCTACACCTTC. This codes for CASSFRTDRKYYGYTF. The chain is built from TRBV7-9 and TRBJ1-2; weak D call: TRBD1 (6 bases). CDR3 size: 16 residues. Germline loops: CDR1 SEHNR, CDR2 FQNEAQ (reference sequence). The germline V and J ends were trimmed by 3 bases and 3 bases, with 17 bases remaining between them.

The gene calls are TRBV27 and TRBJ1-6; possibly TRBD1 for D (6 bases). Germline values: CDR1 MNHEY, CDR2 SMNVEV (reference sequence). The length of the CDR3 is 14 residues. V lost 8 bases, J lost 12 bases, and 20 bases lay in between. CDR3 region: CASAEGGLLKPLHF. The CDR3 region has the DNA TGTGCCAGCGCAGAAGGGGGACTACTCAAACCCCTCCACTTT.

This chain joins TRBV6-5 and TRBJ1-5; possibly TRBD1 for D (5 bases). V was shortened by 3 bases and J by 0 bases, with 12 bases between the two germline ends. The CDR3 has 16 residues. Germline CDR1 and CDR2: MNHEY and SVGAGI. The CDR3 sequence is CASSYARGDSNQPQHF. The CDR3 nucleotides are TGTGCCAGCAGTTATGCGCGGGGGGATAGCAATCAGCCCCAGCATTTT.

The chain combines TRBV10-3 with TRBJ1-6; 10 bases are a match to TRBD1. The CDR3 loop spans 15 amino acids. Looked up from germline, CDR1 is ENHRY and CDR2 is SYGVKD. V lost 2 bases and J lost 5; bases outside the gene matches: 0. CDR3 nucleotides: TGTGCCATCAGTGAGGGACAGGGGGATAATTCACCCCTCCACTTT. Amino acids: CAISEGQGDNSPLHF.

This chain joins TRBV7-2 and TRBJ2-7; 7 bases match TRBD1. The CDR3 sequence is 13 residues long. Germline V gene lookup returns CDR1 SGHTA and CDR2 FQGNSA. V was clipped by 5 bases and J by 3 bases; unmatched bases: 4. CDR3 loop: CASSQGQSYEQYF. The CDR3 bases are TGTGCCAGCAGCCAGGGACAGAGCTACGAGCAGTACTTC.

CDR3 residues: CASSVHPGQENTEAFF. CDR3 DNA sequence: TGTGCCAGCAGTGTCCACCCGGGACAGGAGAACACTGAAGCTTTCTTT. This rearrangement joins TRBV6-1 to TRBJ1-1; 8 bases agree with TRBD1. Germline trimming cut 4 bases from V and 1 base from J; bases unmatched to any gene: 8. CDR3 length equals 16 residues. Germline loops: CDR1 MNHNS, CDR2 SASEGT.

CDR3 bases: TGTGCCACCGCCCTGGGAGGCAATCAGCCCCAGCATTTT. It encodes CATALGGNQPQHF. J is TRBJ1-5 and V is TRBV27, with D unresolved. Per the germline V gene, CDR1 is MNHEY and CDR2 is SMNVEV (reference sequence). V lost 10 bases to trimming and J lost 2 bases, with 12 bases between them. The CDR3 has 13 amino acids.

V usage is TRBV5-1 and J usage is TRBJ1-2; TRBD1 matches 7 bases. V gave up 6 bases and J gave up 4 bases; unmatched junction bases: 3. The CDR3 contains 12 residues. Germline CDR1 is SGHRS and CDR2 is YFSETQ. The CDR3 nucleotides are TGCGCCAGCACCGGGGACAGCTATGGCTACACCTTC. Translation: CASTGDSYGYTF.

This chain connects TRBV9 to TRBJ2-3; 8 nucleotides agree with TRBD2. Trimming removed 7 bases from V and 6 bases from J; junction bases left unmatched: 10. The germline V gene encodes CDR1 SGDLS and CDR2 YYNGEE. The CDR3 has 14 residues. CDR3 in DNA: TGTGCCAGCTTTCCGGGACTAGTGGGGGATACGCAGTATTTT. This gives the protein CASFPGLVGDTQYF. Combining the CDR3 with reference TRBV9 and TRBJ2-3 gives the whole variable domain DSGVTQTPKHLITATGQRVTLRCSPRSGDLSVYWYQQSLDQGLQFLIQYYNGEERAKGNILERFSAQQFPDLHSELNLSSLELGDSALYFCASFPGLVGDTQYFGPGTRLTVL.

The chain links TRBV10-3 to TRBJ1-2; TRBD1 matches at 7 bases. The CDR3 totals 13 residues. The germline V gene has CDR1 ENHRY and CDR2 SYGVKD. With 10 bases clipped from V and 3 bases from J, the junction kept 8 bases outside the gene matches. The CDR3, as DNA: TGTGCCACTACAACAGGGGACGACTATGGCTACACCTTC. This sequence encodes CATTTGDDYGYTF.

The chain has TRBV29-1 and TRBJ2-5; 8 bases are shared with TRBD2. The CDR3 consists of 17 residues. Germline V gives CDR1 SQVTM, CDR2 ANQGSEA. Trimming took 4 bases from V and 0 from J; bases not matched to a gene: 13. The CDR3 DNA sequence: TGCAGCGTTGTGCTGCGGGGGGTCGTGGTGGACCAAGAGACCCAGTACTTC. This encodes CSVVLRGVVVDQETQYF.

The table lists this clone with a count of one. The chain couples TRBV6-5 to TRBJ1-2, with D unclear. Trimming took off 4 bases at V and 3 bases at J, with 6 bases between the two ends. This CDR3 has 12 amino acids. Germline loops: CDR1 MNHEY, CDR2 SVGAGI. This CDR3 reads CASSSGDYGYTF. CDR3 bases: TGTGCCAGCAGTTCCGGGGACTATGGCTACACCTTC.